Below are 32 T cell receptor beta chains sequenced from a single sample in a study of blood T cell repertoires in COVID-19. This table comes from immunoSEQ multiplex PCR, and its TCRdb copy is limited to in-frame clones, with some not included. This table holds tens of thousands of clones, approximately 84% found once. The sequenced sample was peripheral blood. All receptors come from a human donor in a cohort sampled during active COVID-19.

The chain has TRBV2 and TRBJ1-5; possibly TRBD1 for D (5 bases). CDR1 is SNHLY, CDR2 FYNNEI, per germline. V dropped 9 bases and J dropped 4 bases, with 16 bases sitting between them. This CDR3 is 14 amino acids long. The CDR3 DNA reads as TGTGCCAGGGGGGGAGCAGTTGGGAATCAGCCCCAGCATTTT. This sequence encodes CARGGAVGNQPQHF.

The chain joins TRBV7-2 to TRBJ2-7; a possible D gene is TRBD1 (6 bases). CDR3 length equals 15 residues. Germline CDR1 SGHTA, CDR2 FQGNSA. With 2 bases removed from V and 3 bases from J, the gap between germline ends came to 14 bases. This CDR3 is CASSLYSRGGYEQYF. The CDR3 bases are TGTGCCAGCAGCTTATACAGCCGAGGGGGCTACGAGCAGTACTTC.

CDR3 in DNA: TGTGCCAGTAGTATTTCGGGGGGGATTTCCTACGAGCAGTACTTC. Its protein product is CASSISGGISYEQYF. The chain links TRBV19 to TRBJ2-7, with 8 bases that match TRBD2. This CDR3 has 15 residues. CDR1 and CDR2 from the germline V gene are LNHDA and SQIVND (reference sequence). The J segment lost 1 base and the V segment lost 3 bases, leaving 5 bases of the junction unmatched. The full variable domain, with the rest looked up from reference TRBV19 and TRBJ2-7, is DGGITQSPKYLFRKEGQNVTLSCEQNLNHDAMYWYRQDPGQGLRLIYYSQIVNDFQKGDIAEGYSVSREKKESFPLTVTSAQKNPTAFYLCASSISGGISYEQYFGPGTRLTVT.

The chain joins TRBV4-1 to TRBJ2-1; 9 bases align to TRBD2. V gave up 2 bases and J gave up 9 bases; unmatched junction bases: 14. Germline V lookup: CDR1 MGHRA, CDR2 YSYEKL. The CDR3 runs 17 residues. The CDR3 nucleotides are TGCGCCAGCAGCCAAAAAGGGCAGGCTAGCGGGATAGGTGAGCAGTTCTTC. As protein: CASSQKGQASGIGEQFF.

The chain has TRBV28 and TRBJ2-1; tentative D call: TRBD2 (6 bases). The CDR3 is 18 residues long. Germline CDR1 MDHEN, CDR2 SYDVKM. V was pared by 6 bases and J by 2 bases, with 23 bases between. CDR3: CASRGHLGAGSTYNEQFF. The DNA for the CDR3 is TGTGCCAGCAGGGGGCACCTTGGAGCGGGTTCAACCTACAATGAGCAGTTCTTC.

The J gene is TRBJ2-7, the V gene TRBV29-1, with 8 bases fitting TRBD1. The germline gives CDR1 SQVTM, CDR2 ANQGSEA. This CDR3 has 12 amino acids. With 7 bases clipped from V and 5 bases from J, the junction kept 7 bases outside the gene matches. CDR3 amino acids: CSAGQGHNEQYF. Here the CDR3 DNA reads TGCAGCGCCGGACAGGGACACAACGAGCAGTACTTC.

The V and J genes are TRBV5-5 and TRBJ1-2; 8 positions match TRBD1. The V gene end was trimmed by 4 bases and the J gene end by 3 bases; junction bases not matched to a gene: 2. Germline V gives CDR1 SGHKS, CDR2 YYEKEE (reference sequence). This CDR3 has 13 residues. The DNA for the CDR3 is TGTGCCAGCAGCCAGACAGGGGACTATGGCTACACCTTC. This encodes CASSQTGDYGYTF.

The CDR3: CASSLGRGNQPQHF. The CDR3 region has the DNA TGTGCCAGCAGCTTAGGCCGGGGGAATCAGCCCCAGCATTTT. The chain has TRBV7-2 and TRBJ1-5; D might be TRBD1 (5 bases). Trimming left V 1 base short and J 4 bases short, with 8 bases between. The germline CDR1 and CDR2 sequences are SGHTA and FQGNSA. The CDR3 extends over 14 amino acids. The whole variable domain, remainder taken from reference TRBV7-2 and TRBJ1-5, is GAGVSQSPSNKVTEKGKDVELRCDPISGHTALYWYRQSLGQGLEFLIYFQGNSAPDKSGLPSDRFSAERTGGSVSTLTIQRTQQEDSAVYLCASSLGRGNQPQHFGDGTRLSIL.

The chain uses TRBV28 and TRBJ2-7; maybe TRBD1 (8 bases). The CDR3 has 14 amino acids. V was trimmed by 3 bases and J by 7 bases, leaving 16 bases between them. From germline, CDR1 is MDHEN and CDR2 SYDVKM. CDR3 nucleotides: TGTGCCAGCAGTTTCAGGGGGCGGGGAGGGGAGCAGTACTTC. Its protein product is CASSFRGRGGEQYF.

In its sample, this clone was seen a few times. The chain uses TRBV18 and TRBJ1-3; weak D call: TRBD1 (6 bases). Germline values: CDR1 KGHSH, CDR2 LQKENI. There are 13 residues in the CDR3. Trimming pared 5 bases from V and 1 base from J, leaving 6 bases between. The CDR3 reads CASSGTSGNTIYF. The CDR3 DNA follows: TGTGCCAGCTCAGGGACATCTGGAAACACCATATATTTT.

J is TRBJ1-2 and V is TRBV7-9; 7 bases are a match to TRBD1. CDR1 and CDR2 (germline): SEHNR, FQNEAQ (reference sequence). V dropped 2 bases and J dropped 5; count of bases not matched to a gene: 14. The CDR3 runs to 17 residues. CDR3 region: CASSLKRIPTGRYGYTF. The CDR3, as DNA: TGTGCCAGCAGCTTAAAAAGGATCCCGACAGGGAGGTATGGCTACACCTTC.

V is TRBV3-1 (or the pseudogene TRBV3-2) and J is TRBJ1-2; no definite D call. The V gene's germline CDR1 is LGHDT and CDR2 YNNKEL (reference sequence). The V gene lost 3 bases and the J gene lost 4 bases, with 6 bases spanning the gap. The CDR3 totals 12 residues. CDR3 in DNA: TGTGCCAGCAGCCAGGAGATCTATGGCTACACCTTC. Its protein product is CASSQEIYGYTF.

The chain employs TRBV21-1 and TRBJ2-1; the table's TRBD2 call for D was not verified on the DNA. TRBV21-1 is a pseudogene segment. This CDR3 has 21 residues. The CDR3 DNA is TGTGCCAGCAGCAATAGGGTCTACGGTGTGGCGGGAAGAGGCACACACAATGAGCAGTTCTTC. Translating gives CASSNRVYGVAGRGTHNEQFF.

This clone was seen a single time. The chain recombines TRBV28 with TRBJ2-7; no firm D call. Trimming shortened V by 7 bases and J by 3 bases, and 25 bases separated the two germline ends. Looked up from germline, CDR1 is MDHEN and CDR2 is SYDVKM. The length of the CDR3 is 17 residues. CDR3 in amino acids: CASTTHWAGQPDYEQYF. CDR3 nucleotides: TGTGCCAGCACAACCCACTGGGCAGGCCAGCCCGACTACGAGCAGTACTTC.

The chain recombines TRBV5-5 with TRBJ2-5; 8 bases are shared with TRBD1. This CDR3 has 15 residues. V was pared by 5 bases and J by 7 bases, with 13 bases of the junction left unmatched. Germline V gene lookup returns CDR1 SGHKS and CDR2 YYEKEE (reference sequence). CDR3 loop: CASRYGQGGDLTQYF. CDR3 DNA: TGTGCCAGCAGATACGGACAGGGAGGAGATTTGACCCAGTACTTC.

The chain has TRBV7-9 and TRBJ2-7; a possible D gene is TRBD2 (6 bases). The CDR3 totals 15 residues. CDR1 SEHNR and CDR2 FQNEAQ come from the germline V gene (reference sequence). With 1 base removed from V and 1 base from J, the gap between germline ends came to 11 bases. CDR3 protein: CASSLVSGGSYEQYF. The CDR3 nucleotides read TGTGCCAGCAGCTTAGTAAGCGGAGGGTCCTACGAGCAGTACTTC.

This chain links TRBV7-2 with TRBJ2-1; maybe TRBD2 (6 bases). The CDR3 covers 16 residues. Trimming took 2 bases from V and 0 from J, leaving 11 bases between them. The germline CDR1 and CDR2 sequences are SGHTA and FQGNSA. The CDR3 nucleotides read TGTGCCAGCAGCTTAACCGGGACTCCCTCCTACAATGAGCAGTTCTTC. Its protein is CASSLTGTPSYNEQFF.

V usage is TRBV24-1 and J usage is TRBJ2-1; D perhaps matches TRBD2 (6 bases). Trimming took off 1 base at V and 10 bases at J, with 13 bases between the two ends. The CDR3 contains 14 residues. CDR1 KGHDR and CDR2 SFDVKD come from the germline V gene. The CDR3 DNA sequence: TGTGCCACCAGTGATTTCTCCGGGGCGGGAGAGCAGTTCTTC. Its protein product is CATSDFSGAGEQFF.

This clone was recorded only once. This chain links TRBV18 with TRBJ1-3; 8 bases are a match to TRBD1. Germline CDR1 is KGHSH and CDR2 is LQKENI. This CDR3 is built from 14 residues. Trimming cost V 3 bases and J 6 bases; bases outside gene matches: 4. CDR3 sequence reads: CASSPGTGKNTIYF. In DNA, the CDR3 is TGTGCCAGCTCACCGGGGACAGGAAAAAACACCATATATTTT.

The chain carries TRBV6-5 and TRBJ1-1; D uncertain. V was pared by 0 bases and J by 6 bases, with 8 bases between. Germline lookup yields CDR1 MNHEY and CDR2 SVGAGI. There are 13 residues in the CDR3. The CDR3 loop is CASSYSGFAEAFF. The CDR3 nucleotides are TGTGCCAGCAGTTACTCCGGGTTCGCTGAAGCTTTCTTT.

This sequence joins TRBV25-1 and TRBJ2-3; the D is unclear. The CDR3 is 11 residues long. Germline V gene sequence: CDR1 MGHDK, CDR2 SYGVNS. Trimming cost V 7 bases and J 6 bases, with 8 bases left between them. CDR3 residues: CASTIGDTQYF. The CDR3, as DNA: TGTGCCAGCACCATCGGTGATACGCAGTATTTT.

This clone has a handful of counts. The chain couples TRBV6-6 to TRBJ1-3, with TRBD1 matching over 8 bases. The CDR3 has 14 amino acids. Trimming removed 7 bases from V and 1 base from J; junction bases left unmatched: 3. Germline values: CDR1 MNHNY, CDR2 SVGAGI (reference sequence). The CDR3 DNA reads TGTGCCAGCACTGACAGGGGATCTGGAAACACCATATATTTT. Translation gives CASTDRGSGNTIYF.

The rearrangement uses TRBV6-5 and TRBJ1-1; 9 bases align to TRBD1. Germline V lookup: CDR1 MNHEY, CDR2 SVGAGI. CDR3 size: 14 residues. V was clipped by 6 bases and J by 5 bases; unmatched bases: 7. The CDR3 sequence: CASRTTGGRTEAFF. Here the CDR3 DNA reads TGTGCCAGCAGGACGACAGGGGGACGGACTGAAGCTTTCTTT.

The V gene is TRBV6-2 or TRBV6-3, the J gene TRBJ1-5, with a tentative D call TRBD1 (5 bases). The CDR3 totals 18 residues. The V gene's germline CDR1 is MNHEY and CDR2 SVGEGT. Trimming took 6 bases from V and 1 from J, leaving 22 bases between them. For the CDR3, the DNA is TGTGCCAGCAGCCCGAGGCGGGGGGTGAGGAGGAGCAATCAGCCCCAGCATTTT. Protein: CASSPRRGVRRSNQPQHF.

This clone was seen a handful of times. This CDR3 is CASSPAQGNGYTF. The DNA of the CDR3 is TGTGCCAGCTCACCGGCCCAGGGGAATGGCTACACCTTC. The chain couples TRBV18 to TRBJ1-2; a possible D gene is TRBD1 (6 bases). Looked up from germline, CDR1 is KGHSH and CDR2 is LQKENI. The CDR3 sequence is 13 residues long. Trimming took 3 bases from V and 6 from J, leaving 11 bases between them.

This chain connects TRBV7-3 to TRBJ2-2; TRBD2 agrees at 11 bases. Germline CDR1 reads SGHTA; CDR2 reads FQGTGA. V shed 2 bases, J shed 3 bases, and the junction held 5 bases outside the gene matches. This CDR3 contains 17 residues. In nucleotides, the CDR3 is TGTGCCAGCAGCTTAGGGGCACTAGCGGGAGACACCGGGGAGCTGTTTTTT. Amino acids: CASSLGALAGDTGELFF.

The chain is built from TRBV5-6 and TRBJ2-7, with 7 bases aligning to TRBD1. The CDR3 has 14 amino acids. Germline-derived CDR1 and CDR2 are SGHDT and YYEEEE. Trimming at V came to 7 bases and at J to 4 bases, leaving 11 bases not matched to a gene. DNA for the CDR3: TGTGCCAGCCATGCCTTGGGACAGAGATACGAGCAGTACTTC. This encodes CASHALGQRYEQYF.

The chain combines TRBV4-1 with TRBJ1-2; the match to TRBD1 covers 9 bases. J gave up 9 bases and V 3 bases, and 8 bases lay outside the gene matches. The CDR3 loop spans 14 amino acids. In germline, CDR1 is MGHRA, CDR2 YSYEKL. This CDR3 reads CASSHAGTGFSYTF. DNA for the CDR3: TGCGCCAGCAGCCATGCCGGGACAGGGTTTAGCTACACCTTC.

The chain combines TRBV24-1 with TRBJ1-2, with a tentative D call TRBD1 (5 bases). The length of the CDR3 is 13 residues. The V gene lost 1 base and the J gene lost 4 bases, with 6 bases spanning the gap. Per the germline V gene, CDR1 is KGHDR and CDR2 is SFDVKD. Here the CDR3 reads CATSDFGGYGYTF. Written as DNA, the CDR3 is TGTGCCACCAGTGATTTCGGGGGCTATGGCTACACCTTC.

The CDR3 spells CASSFRTGLDTQYF. Here the CDR3 DNA reads TGTGCCAGCAGCTTTCGGACAGGCCTAGATACGCAGTATTTT. The rearrangement uses TRBV7-9 and TRBJ2-3; 7 nucleotides line up with TRBD1. Germline CDR1 and CDR2: SEHNR and FQNEAQ (reference sequence). V dropped 3 bases and J dropped 5; count of bases not matched to a gene: 5. There are 14 residues in the CDR3.

The J gene is TRBJ2-2, the V gene TRBV5-1; TRBD1 matches 8 bases. Germline values: CDR1 SGHRS, CDR2 YFSETQ. The length of the CDR3 is 17 residues. V lost 1 base and J lost 4; bases outside the gene matches: 9. The CDR3 region is CASSLTGGVRSTGELFF. The DNA of the CDR3 is TGCGCCAGCAGCTTGACAGGGGGTGTGAGGAGCACCGGGGAGCTGTTTTTT.

V is TRBV5-1 and J is TRBJ2-6; weak D call: TRBD1 (5 bases). The ends were cut back, 2 bases at V and 0 bases at J, with 6 bases in the middle. Germline V gene lookup returns CDR1 SGHRS and CDR2 YFSETQ. The CDR3 contains 15 residues. The CDR3 DNA follows: TGCGCCAGCAGCTTAGGGGACTCTGGGGCCAACGTCCTGACTTTC. This codes for CASSLGDSGANVLTF.